What follows is one TCR beta chain and its context. This clone was found once. Its antigen is currently not known. Base qualities are not at hand, and no much larger clone is one base apart. This record belongs to a study of monozygotic twins with cystic fibrosis (dated by TCRdb to the early 2020s). As for the study more broadly: Barcoded libraries were prepared with roughly 15 PCR cycles from three micrograms of fragmented DNA. Data for three of the twin pairs had been reported previously in another context. The study compared TCR beta repertoires within and between 16 monozygotic twin pairs with cystic fibrosis to assess genetic influence on V and J gene usage. The cohort comprised ten female and six male twin pairs aged about 2.0 to 36.4 years, median about 9.4 years, mostly children and adolescents. Twins were ranked among 1,060 cohort participants for weight-for-height and FEVPerc (FEV1 disease centile) at the day of blood sampling.

CDR1 and CDR2 are read off the germline V gene (reference sequence) as WNHNN and SYGVQD. Relative to germline, V is missing 3 bases and J is missing 0 bases, with 10 bases of the junction outside any gene match. The CDR3 measures 17 amino acids from cysteine to phenylalanine. Only the CDR3 DNA stays, 51 bases, in frame from base 1. The twin pairs came from the European Cystic Fibrosis Twin and Sibling Study Cohort, which recruited patients from over a hundred CF clinics across 14 European countries. Zygosity and CFTR genotype were verified in-house, with zygosity tested by multiplex PCR of nine short tandem repeat loci. Peripheral blood was taken from each twin, and clinical parameters were recorded on the day of blood sampling. Phenol/chloroform extraction was used to isolate genomic DNA from peripheral blood cells, and the DNA was then kept in TE buffer at 4 degrees C. TCR beta CDR3 regions were amplified by multiplex PCR with the immunoSEQ immune profiling system according to the manufacturer's instructions. An Illumina NextSeq system was used to carry out the sequencing. The original methods were these. Sequence data were processed on the immunoSEQ Analyzer platform, and clonality was calculated as the square root of Simpson's index of productive rearrangements. Similarity in V and J usage was measured by Jensen-Shannon distance, and OLGA was used to compute CDR3 generation probabilities. The researchers looked up shared CDR3 sequences in the immuneACCESS database (August 2020) and in VDJdb (December 2020). TCRdb took over this immuneACCESS table, retaining in-frame rearrangements with V and J assigned. Such tables are incomplete; in checked studies, under half of the missing clones stem from an unresolved V gene, and the remainder is unexplained. D and trimming come from the DNA, and the V and J calls and clone size come from that table. The sample data list about 17,000 clones, and about 96% of these were observed just once. The ten largest make up 0.6% to 0.7% of the sample.

Study-level results and caveats: V gene usage was most similar to the co-twin in 13 of 16 pairs, and J usage was most similar to the co-twin in 8 of 16 pairs, which suggests genetic constraints. Simpson clonality tended to be low (median around 0.0095), which suggests a naive-dominated repertoire, although clonality was higher in the most severely affected patients. The cohort was small, and the number of shared CDR3s showed no association with age, concordance or disease severity. Nucleotide-identical clonotype sharing was significantly higher within monozygotic CF twin pairs than between unrelated CF individuals (P = 0.000026, Mann-Whitney).

Recombination joined TRBV10-1 with TRBJ1-1, and 7 junction bases match TRBD1. The clonotype comes from a girl under 10 years old with cystic fibrosis. Sequencing was done on a sample of blood. In nucleotides, the sequence is TGCGCCAGCAGTGAAGGGACAGTGGACAGGATGAACACTGAAGCTTTCTTT. Its protein reads: CASSEGTVDRMNTEAFF.